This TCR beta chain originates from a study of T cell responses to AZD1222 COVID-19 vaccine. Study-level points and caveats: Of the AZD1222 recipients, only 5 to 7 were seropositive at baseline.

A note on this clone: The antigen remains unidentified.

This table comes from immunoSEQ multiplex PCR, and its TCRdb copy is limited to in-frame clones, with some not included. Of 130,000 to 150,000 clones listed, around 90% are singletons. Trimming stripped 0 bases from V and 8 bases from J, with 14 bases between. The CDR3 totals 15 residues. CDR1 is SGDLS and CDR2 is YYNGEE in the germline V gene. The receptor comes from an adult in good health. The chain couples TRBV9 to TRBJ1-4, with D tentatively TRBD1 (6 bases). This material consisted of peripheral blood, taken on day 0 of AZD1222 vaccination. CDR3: CASSVVGRGREKLFF. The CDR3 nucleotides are TGTGCCAGCAGCGTAGTTGGCAGGGGAAGAGAAAAACTGTTTTTT.